This T cell receptor (beta chain) was sequenced for a study of T cells in Graves' hyperthyroidism and ophthalmopathy. Overall study findings and caveats: Ophthalmopathy and stable hyperthyroidism were told apart by a 13 V-J model.

About this clonotype: What it binds is unknown. A clone one base away is much larger, so this may be a read error.

Not enrolled were patients with uncontrolled infection, other autoimmune disease, pregnancy or lactation. Diagnoses were established using clinical symptoms, serum thyroxine and TRAb, thyroid ultrasound and orbital computed tomography. The PBMCs were sourced from fresh peripheral blood (less than 11 ml). TCR beta CDR3 regions were amplified from RNA. RT-PCR in the first round (using the HTBI primer set) targeted the TCR CDR3. MiXCR, applied by TCRdb to the multiplex PCR reads, yields one record per CDR3 protein. The table records around 190,000 distinct CDR3 sequences, 17% of them present only once. There are 16 residues in the CDR3. Germline CDR1 KGHDR, CDR2 SFDVKD.

This chain joins TRBV24-1 and TRBJ2-3, with D possibly matching TRBD1 (6 bases). This TCR derives from a woman between 50 and 59 years old with Graves' hyperthyroidism. Sequencing used blood. The CDR3, as DNA: TGTGCCACCGGTGATTTCACCAGGGGTATCACAGATACGCAGTATTTT. Protein: CATGDFTRGITDTQYF.